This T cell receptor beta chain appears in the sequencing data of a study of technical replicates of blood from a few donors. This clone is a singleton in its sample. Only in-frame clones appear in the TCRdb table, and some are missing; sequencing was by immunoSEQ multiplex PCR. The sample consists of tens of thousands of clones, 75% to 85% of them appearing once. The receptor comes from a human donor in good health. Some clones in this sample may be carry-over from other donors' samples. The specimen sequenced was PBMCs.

The DNA of the CDR3 is TGTGCCAGCAACCCCGGGACTAGCGTTGCAGATACGCAGTATTTT. It encodes CASNPGTSVADTQYF. This sequence joins TRBV7-2 and TRBJ2-3; 10 positions match TRBD2. V lost 7 bases to trimming and J lost 4 bases; unmatched junction nucleotides: 8. From germline, CDR1 is SGHTA and CDR2 FQGNSA. This CDR3 comprises 15 residues.